This record concerns one T cell receptor beta chain sequence. Antigen unknown. This sample is part of a study of cytomegalovirus exposure and HLA in healthy donors. There are 14 residues in the CDR3. With 4 bases removed from V and 0 bases from J, the gap between germline ends came to 9 bases. Germline V gene lookup returns CDR1 SGHDT and CDR2 YYEEEE. Study-level results: Among the most significant clusters, several appeared linked to common viral pathogens in a later analysis.

Amplification used 60 Vbeta primers and 13 Jbeta primers. Repertoires were generated with immunoSEQ multiplex PCR, while TCRdb's copy carries only in-frame clones and drops some. The data contain tens of thousands of clones, approximately 84% of them singletons. The clonotype originates from a woman between 18 and 30 years old in good health and CMV-seropositive. Source material: PBMCs. The chain employs TRBV5-6 and TRBJ2-3; D unclear. The CDR3 sequence: CASSHGDSTDTQYF. The DNA of the CDR3 is TGTGCCAGCAGCCATGGAGATAGCACAGATACGCAGTATTTT.